The 26 T cell receptor beta chains below were found in one sample sequenced in a study of T cell responses to AZD1222 COVID-19 vaccine. Data came from immunoSEQ multiplex PCR; TCRdb stores just in-frame clones and leaves some out. The profile covers 110,000 to 150,000 clones, with around 87% appearing a single time and about 1.5% taken by the ten largest. Sequences were derived from peripheral blood, sampled on day 0 of AZD1222 vaccination. These receptors were obtained from an adult in good health.

The gene calls are TRBV5-1 and TRBJ1-5; D possibly corresponds to TRBD1 (6 bases). The CDR3 extends over 15 amino acids. V was trimmed by 2 bases and J by 9 bases, leaving 18 bases between them. Germline loops: CDR1 SGHRS, CDR2 YFSETQ. CDR3 coding DNA: TGCGCCAGCAGCTTTCTAGGGGGGGGCGAAGGGCCCCAGCATTTT. Amino acids: CASSFLGGGEGPQHF.

The V and J genes are TRBV30 and TRBJ1-1; D unclear. The germline CDR1 and CDR2 sequences are GTSNPN and SVGIG (reference sequence). Trimming cost V 1 base and J 4 bases, with 7 bases left between them. CDR3 size: 12 residues. The CDR3 nucleotides are TGTGCCTGGAGTGGATGGCTCACTGAAGCTTTCTTT. Protein product: CAWSGWLTEAFF.

The chain uses TRBV7-6 and TRBJ1-2; maybe TRBD1 (5 bases). The CDR3 is made up of 15 amino acids. Per germline, CDR1 SGHVS and CDR2 FNYEAQ. Trimming shortened V by 1 base and J by 0 bases, and 9 bases separated the two germline ends. The CDR3 loop reads CASSLEAGTNYGYTF. CDR3 DNA sequence: TGTGCCAGCAGCTTAGAAGCAGGGACTAACTATGGCTACACCTTC. Full variable domain (outside the CDR3, taken from reference TRBV7-6 and TRBJ1-2): GAGVSQSPRYKVTKRGQDVALRCDPISGHVSLYWYRQALGQGPEFLTYFNYEAQQDKSGLPNDRFSAERPEGSISTLTIQRTEQRDSAMYRCASSLEAGTNYGYTFGSGTRLTVV.

The rearrangement uses TRBV28 and TRBJ1-5; 8 nucleotides match TRBD1. The CDR3 contains 14 residues. Germline lookup yields CDR1 MDHEN and CDR2 SYDVKM. V gave up 10 bases and J gave up 3 bases; unmatched junction bases: 8. The CDR3 loop is CAIETGANNQPQHF. The CDR3 region has the DNA TGTGCCATTGAGACAGGGGCTAACAATCAGCCCCAGCATTTT. The whole variable domain, remainder taken from reference TRBV28 and TRBJ1-5, is DVKVTQSSRYLVKRTGEKVFLECVQDMDHENMFWYRQDPGLGLRLIYFSYDVKMKEKGDIPEGYSVSREKKERFSLILESASTNQTSMYLCAIETGANNQPQHFGDGTRLSIL.

In this sample, this clone turned up once. This chain links TRBV11-2 with TRBJ1-1, with TRBD1 matching over 7 bases. V was pared by 5 bases and J by 10 bases, with 7 bases of the junction left unmatched. Germline V gene sequence: CDR1 SGHAT, CDR2 FQNNGV. The CDR3 contains 12 residues. CDR3 amino acids: CASSLPTGRAFF. The CDR3 DNA is TGTGCCAGCAGCCTTCCGACAGGGAGAGCTTTCTTT. Full variable domain (rest looked up from reference TRBV11-2 and TRBJ1-1): EAGVAQSPRYKIIEKRQSVAFWCNPISGHATLYWYQQILGQGPKLLIQFQNNGVVDDSQLPKDRFSAERLKGVDSTLKIQPAKLEDSAVYLCASSLPTGRAFFGQGTRLTVV.

In DNA, the CDR3 is TGTGCCAGCTGTAGCTTTAATGAAAAACTGTTTTTT. Translated, it gives CASCSFNEKLFF. The V call is TRBV12-3 or TRBV12-4, the J call TRBJ1-4; the D is unclear. This CDR3 has 12 residues. V lost 8 bases and J lost 4, with 8 bases in between.

The chain employs TRBV28 and TRBJ1-6; weak D call: TRBD1 (5 bases). Per germline, CDR1 MDHEN and CDR2 SYDVKM. The germline V and J ends were trimmed by 6 bases and 5 bases, with 11 bases remaining between them. This CDR3 spans 14 amino acids. CDR3 amino acids: CASRGTVDNSPLHF. The CDR3 DNA sequence: TGTGCCAGCAGAGGGACGGTTGATAATTCACCCCTCCACTTT.

V gene TRBV5-1 combines with J gene TRBJ1-4; no firm D call. CDR3 length: 13 residues. From germline, CDR1 is SGHRS and CDR2 YFSETQ. V was trimmed by 5 bases and J by 8 bases, leaving 13 bases between them. Written as DNA, the CDR3 is TGCGCCAGCAGGGGCCGCGGAGGGGAAAAACTGTTTTTT. It translates to CASRGRGGEKLFF.

V usage is TRBV19 and J usage is TRBJ1-2; 11 bases line up with TRBD1. The CDR3 has 14 amino acids. The V gene's germline CDR1 is LNHDA and CDR2 SQIVND (reference sequence). V shed 6 bases and J 7 bases; nucleotides not matched to a gene: 7. CDR3 in DNA: TGTGCCAGTAGCAGGGACAGGGGGTCTAGTGGCTACACCTTC. It encodes CASSRDRGSSGYTF.

V is TRBV10-3 and J is TRBJ1-2; the match to TRBD1 covers 8 bases. V was clipped by 0 bases and J by 6 bases; unmatched bases: 12. Germline V gene lookup returns CDR1 ENHRY and CDR2 SYGVKD. The CDR3 has 17 residues. The DNA of the CDR3 is TGTGCCATCAGTGAGTCGCTTGGATTCGGACAGGGCGATGGCTACACCTTC. Translating it yields CAISESLGFGQGDGYTF.

Only a few counts were recorded for this clone. The rearrangement uses TRBV6-6 and TRBJ1-5; 8 nucleotides line up with TRBD1. Per the germline V gene, CDR1 is MNHNY and CDR2 is SVGAGI (reference sequence). The CDR3 is made up of 14 amino acids. V trimming: 6 bases; J trimming: 7 bases; junction bases outside the gene matches: 8. CDR3 DNA sequence: TGTGCCAGCAGCCTCGGACAGGGTTACCAGCCCCAGCATTTT. Protein sequence: CASSLGQGYQPQHF.

J is TRBJ2-1 and V is TRBV25-1; the match to TRBD2 covers 7 bases. V shed 1 base and J 3 bases; nucleotides not matched to a gene: 6. CDR1 is MGHDK, CDR2 SYGVNS, per germline. This CDR3 is built from 16 residues. The CDR3 sequence is CASSEWSSSGYNEQFF. The CDR3 nucleotides are TGTGCCAGCAGTGAATGGTCTTCTAGCGGCTACAATGAGCAGTTCTTC.

The chain employs TRBV6-5 and TRBJ1-6, with D perhaps TRBD1 (6 bases). Trimming shortened V by 2 bases and J by 7 bases, and 12 bases separated the two germline ends. CDR1 MNHEY and CDR2 SVGAGI come from the germline V gene. The CDR3 length is 15 residues. Here the CDR3 DNA reads TGTGCCAGCAGTTACGAGGTGGGGGCGAATTCACCCCTCCACTTT. As protein: CASSYEVGANSPLHF.

The J gene is TRBJ1-2, the V gene TRBV13; 8 nucleotides match TRBD1. The V gene end was trimmed by 1 base and the J gene end by 6 bases; junction bases not matched to a gene: 4. Germline V gene lookup returns CDR1 PRHDT and CDR2 FYEKMQ (reference sequence). The CDR3 covers 14 residues. CDR3 in DNA: TGTGCCAGCAGCTTAGAAGGCAGGGGGCATGGCTACACCTTC. Translation: CASSLEGRGHGYTF.

The CDR3 bases are TGTGCCAGCAGTTACTCGACGGAGCCCCAGCATTTT. Protein product: CASSYSTEPQHF. J is TRBJ1-5 and V is TRBV6-5; D remains ambiguous. CDR3 length: 12 residues. V gave up 0 bases and J gave up 8 bases, with 5 bases separating them. Germline V gene sequence: CDR1 MNHEY, CDR2 SVGAGI.

The chain uses TRBV5-5 and TRBJ1-2; D may be TRBD1 (6 bases). This CDR3 has 15 amino acids. CDR1 is SGHKS and CDR2 is YYEKEE in the germline V gene (reference sequence). The V end lost 4 bases, the J end lost 2 bases, and 15 bases lay between the germline ends. CDR3 amino acids: CASSPSPTGNYGYTF. CDR3 coding DNA: TGTGCCAGCAGCCCCTCACCAACAGGGAACTATGGCTACACCTTC.

The CDR3: CAIQATFTNSPLHF. CDR3 DNA: TGTGCCATCCAGGCTACCTTCACAAATTCACCCCTCCACTTT. The chain carries TRBV10-3 and TRBJ1-6; D not resolved. The germline gives CDR1 ENHRY, CDR2 SYGVKD. The V gene lost 8 bases and the J gene lost 7 bases, with 15 bases spanning the gap. This CDR3 has 14 amino acids.

This clone was picked up one time. The chain couples TRBV9 to TRBJ1-3; D possibly corresponds to TRBD1 (5 bases). CDR1 and CDR2 from the germline V gene are SGDLS and YYNGEE. V gave up 3 bases and J gave up 0 bases, with 13 bases separating them. CDR3 length: 16 amino acids. DNA for the CDR3: TGTGCCAGCAGCGCGGCGGGGGGGAGCTCTGGAAACACCATATATTTT. Translation gives CASSAAGGSSGNTIYF.

This chain connects TRBV5-8 to TRBJ1-4; 8 nucleotides match TRBD1. Germline V gene data show CDR1 as SGHTS and CDR2 as YDEGEE. V shed 3 bases, J shed 4 bases, and the junction held 20 bases outside the gene matches. The CDR3 has 20 amino acids. The CDR3 nucleotides read TGTGCCAGCAGCTCCCGGTATGTGTCCGGGTTGACAGGGGATAATGAAAAACTGTTTTTT. This encodes CASSSRYVSGLTGDNEKLFF.

This sequence joins TRBV19 and TRBJ2-5; 10 positions match TRBD2. The ends lost 2 bases at V and 12 bases at J; junction bases unmatched: 6. The CDR3 runs to 13 residues. The germline V gene encodes CDR1 LNHDA and CDR2 SQIVND (reference sequence). DNA for the CDR3: TGTGCCAGTAGTATATCGAGCGGGGGGGCCGAGTACTTC. Its protein is CASSISSGGAEYF.

V gene TRBV7-2 combines with J gene TRBJ1-2; 7 bases are shared with TRBD1. The junction had 12 bases not matched to a gene; V was cut back by 2 bases and J by 12 bases. Germline V gene lookup returns CDR1 SGHTA and CDR2 FQGNSA. The CDR3 runs to 14 residues. CDR3 region: CASSLKGATRSDTF. CDR3 in DNA: TGTGCCAGCAGCTTAAAGGGGGCGACACGATCCGACACCTTC.

This sequence joins TRBV7-2 and TRBJ1-2; D is uncertain. The CDR3 length is 14 residues. CDR1 and CDR2 from the germline V gene are SGHTA and FQGNSA. V was shortened by 2 bases and J by 4 bases, with 11 bases between the two germline ends. CDR3 amino acids: CASSLSRNVYGYTF. In DNA, the CDR3 is TGTGCCAGCAGCTTATCTCGTAACGTCTATGGCTACACCTTC.

Comments on this clone: The identical CDR3 is also encoded by other nucleotide sequences in the sample. V is TRBV18 and J is TRBJ2-2; a weak D match, TRBD2 (5 bases). V lost 1 base and J 2 bases, leaving 8 bases between the germline ends. CDR3 size: 15 residues. From germline, CDR1 is KGHSH and CDR2 LQKENI. The CDR3 loop reads CASSPLGVNTGELFF. CDR3 sequence (DNA): TGTGCCAGCTCACCACTGGGAGTAAACACCGGGGAGCTGTTTTTT.

The V and J genes are TRBV19 and TRBJ2-1; TRBD1 matches 7 bases. The V segment lost 6 bases and the J segment 7 bases; nucleotides outside the gene matches: 9. The CDR3 is 14 residues long. Germline loops: CDR1 LNHDA, CDR2 SQIVND (reference sequence). This CDR3 is CASRGGDSGNEQFF. CDR3 nucleotide sequence: TGTGCCAGTAGAGGGGGCGATTCGGGGAATGAGCAGTTCTTC.

The rearrangement links TRBV12-5 to TRBJ2-1, with D hard to call. The CDR3 is 12 amino acids. V shed 6 bases and J shed 6 bases, with 9 bases lying between them. Germline lookup yields CDR1 LGHNT and CDR2 FRNRAP. The CDR3 protein is CASGASGNEQFF. The DNA for the CDR3 is TGTGCTAGTGGGGCTTCAGGCAATGAGCAGTTCTTC.

The chain is built from TRBV30 and TRBJ1-3; D is undetermined. CDR3 size: 12 residues. In germline, CDR1 is GTSNPN, CDR2 SVGIG (reference sequence). V dropped 3 bases and J dropped 4 bases, with 7 bases sitting between them. The CDR3 DNA sequence: TGTGCCTGGAGCGCATCCGGAAACACCATATATTTT. Translation gives CAWSASGNTIYF.